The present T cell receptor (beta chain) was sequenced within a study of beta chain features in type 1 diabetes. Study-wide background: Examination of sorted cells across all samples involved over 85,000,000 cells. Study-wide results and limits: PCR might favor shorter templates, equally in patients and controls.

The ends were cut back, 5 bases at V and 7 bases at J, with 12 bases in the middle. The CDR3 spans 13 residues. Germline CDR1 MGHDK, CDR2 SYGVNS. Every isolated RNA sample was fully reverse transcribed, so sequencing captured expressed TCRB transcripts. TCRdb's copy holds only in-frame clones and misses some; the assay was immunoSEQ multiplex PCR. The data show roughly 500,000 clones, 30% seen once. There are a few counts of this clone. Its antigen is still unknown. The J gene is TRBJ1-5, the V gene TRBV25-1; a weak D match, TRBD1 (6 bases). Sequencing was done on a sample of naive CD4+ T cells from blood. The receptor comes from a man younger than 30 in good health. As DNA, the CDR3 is TGTGCCAGCAGTCGAGGGGGGAAGCAGCCCCAGCATTTT. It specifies CASSRGGKQPQHF.